This T cell receptor (beta chain) was found in a study of shared clonotypes between healthy human individuals. At the level of the study: Researchers assigned three CD4 naive, three CD4 memory, two CD8 naive and one CD8 memory plate to each donor.

Data came from immunoSEQ multiplex PCR; TCRdb stores just in-frame clones and leaves some out. This repertoire shows hundreds of thousands of clones, approximately 96% found once; its top ten account for 0.11%. Germline V gene sequence: CDR1 SGHDT, CDR2 YYEEEE. The CDR3 sequence is 14 residues long. With 2 bases removed from V and 4 bases from J, the gap between germline ends came to 11 bases. Naive CD8 isolation took CD45RO-negative cells positively selected for CCR7 and excluded terminally differentiated effector memory CD45RA+ cells. The receptor was derived from a woman aged 30 to 39 in good health. The chain carries TRBV5-6 and TRBJ2-3, with D perhaps TRBD1 (6 bases). The material sequenced was naive CD8+ T cells sorted from blood. As DNA, the CDR3 is TGTGCCAGCAGCTTAGGGGGAATTGCAGATACGCAGTATTTT. Translated: CASSLGGIADTQYF.